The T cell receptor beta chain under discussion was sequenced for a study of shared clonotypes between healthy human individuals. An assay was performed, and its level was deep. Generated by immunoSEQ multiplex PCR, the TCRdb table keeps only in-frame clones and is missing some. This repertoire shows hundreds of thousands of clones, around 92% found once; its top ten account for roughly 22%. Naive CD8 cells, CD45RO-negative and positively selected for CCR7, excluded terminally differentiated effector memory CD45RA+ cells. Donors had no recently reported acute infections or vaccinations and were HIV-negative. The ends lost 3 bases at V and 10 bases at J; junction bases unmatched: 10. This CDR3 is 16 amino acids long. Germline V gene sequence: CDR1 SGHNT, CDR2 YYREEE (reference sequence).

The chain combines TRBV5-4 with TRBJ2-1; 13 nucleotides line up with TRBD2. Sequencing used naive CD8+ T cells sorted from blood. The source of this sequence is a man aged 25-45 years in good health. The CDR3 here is CASSSELAGGPMEQFF. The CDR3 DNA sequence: TGTGCCAGCAGCTCCGAACTAGCGGGAGGGCCCATGGAGCAGTTCTTC.